This T cell receptor (beta chain) was observed in a study of control samples from healthy donors and cancer patients. Sequenced by immunoSEQ multiplex PCR; TCRdb stores in-frame clones only, minus some. The profile shows around 140,000 clones, approximately 93% of them singletons. This clone was picked up one time. This clonotype was obtained from a man younger than 30 in good health. Sequencing was carried out using blood.

This chain's CDR3 is CASSLGRVSGGQPQHF. The CDR3 DNA reads as TGTGCCAGCAGCTTAGGCCGGGTTTCAGGGGGTCAGCCCCAGCATTTT. The V gene is TRBV13, the J gene TRBJ1-5, with TRBD1 matching 7 bases. V lost 0 bases, J lost 6 bases, and 8 bases stayed unmatched. CDR1 is PRHDT, CDR2 FYEKMQ, per germline (reference sequence). The CDR3 is 16 amino acids.